This T cell receptor (beta chain) was documented in a study of T cell responses to AZD1222 COVID-19 vaccine. With regard to this clone: Its specificity is not known.

Study-level findings and limits: Possibly, clonal diversity was underestimated; donors were largely white British and included more females. Targets within unmutated variant regions were reportedly found for nearly half of spike-specific TCRs.

Germline CDR1 is SNHLY and CDR2 is FYNNEI. This CDR3 contains 15 residues. V lost 6 bases and J lost 0; bases outside the gene matches: 6. Assay used: immunoSEQ multiplex PCR; TCRdb lists only in-frame clones, some missing. This sample carries under 95,000 clones, around nine tenths of them seen once, and the ten largest clones take 2.4%. This receptor was taken from an adult in good health. The chain is built from TRBV2 and TRBJ1-1, with 8 positions matching TRBD1. This specimen was peripheral blood, taken on day 0 of AZD1222 vaccination. CDR3 region: CASRQGVNMNTEAFF. In DNA form, the CDR3 reads TGTGCCAGCAGACAGGGGGTGAATATGAACACTGAAGCTTTCTTT.